The 4 T cell receptor beta chains listed next were all sequenced from one sample in a study of blood T cell repertoires in COVID-19. Some clones are missing from TCRdb's copy, which holds only in-frame ones; the method was immunoSEQ multiplex PCR. The profile shows nearly 200,000 clones, 89% of them singletons. The sample was PBMCs or T cells enriched from blood (not recorded which). The origin of the receptors is a woman aged 18 to 35 who had recovered from COVID-19.

The J gene is TRBJ1-1, the V gene TRBV7-4, with 10 bases matching TRBD1. Germline loops: CDR1 SGHVT, CDR2 SQSDAQ. J gave up 4 bases and V 3 bases, and 8 bases lay outside the gene matches. This CDR3 spans 16 amino acids. Written as DNA, the CDR3 is TGTGCCAGCAGCTTCCGACAGGGGGCGCGGGGCACTGAAGCTTTCTTT. Protein sequence: CASSFRQGARGTEAFF.

The chain recombines TRBV5-4 with TRBJ2-3, with TRBD2 matching over 10 bases. The CDR3 is made up of 16 amino acids. CDR1 is SGHNT, CDR2 YYREEE, per germline (reference sequence). J gave up 2 bases and V 0 bases, and 3 bases lay outside the gene matches. CDR3: CASSLVAGGLTDTQYF. The CDR3 nucleotides are TGTGCCAGCAGCTTGGTAGCGGGGGGCCTCACAGATACGCAGTATTTT. Looking up the rest from reference TRBV5-4 and TRBJ2-3 gives the full variable domain: ETGVTQSPTHLIKTRGQQVTLRCSSQSGHNTVSWYQQALGQGPQFIFQYYREEENGRGNFPPRFSGLQFPNYSSELNVNALELDDSALYLCASSLVAGGLTDTQYFGPGTRLTVL.

CDR3 sequence: CASSPTGFGGYTF. The CDR3 DNA sequence: TGTGCCAGCAGTCCTACAGGGTTTGGTGGCTACACCTTC. The chain is built from TRBV12-3 or TRBV12-4 and TRBJ1-2, with TRBD1 as a possible D gene (6 bases). V was trimmed by 5 bases and J by 7 bases, leaving 14 bases between them. The CDR3 runs to 13 residues.

The CDR3, as DNA: TGTGCCAGCAGTTATATACGTGACCACCGCGGCTATGGCTACACCTTC. Its translation: CASSYIRDHRGYGYTF. The chain couples TRBV27 to TRBJ1-2; D unresolved. Trimming shortened V by 4 bases and J by 4 bases, and 19 bases separated the two germline ends. The CDR3 spans 16 residues. Germline CDR1 reads MNHEY; CDR2 reads SMNVEV (reference sequence).